The clone carrying this T cell receptor (beta chain) was recorded many times. Its antigen is unknown. The data were obtained in a study of HIV-infected patients and healthy controls. Study results and caveats: CMV-associated CDR3s mostly grew nonsignificantly during therapy, while HIV-associated CDR3s declined significantly. HIV-infected patients shared fewer CDR3 sequences between individuals than healthy controls.

500 ng RNA was reverse transcribed with alpha and beta constant-region primers. Each of the alpha and beta chains got its own library through chain-specific third strand synthesis with indices. Each cDNA molecule was barcoded, and a single primer pair amplified each chain. One entry per CDR3 protein results from TCRdb running MiXCR on the 5' RACE reads. The sample shows tens of thousands of distinct CDR3 sequences, under 9.5% of them seen only once. The CDR3 covers 15 residues. V lost 5 bases to trimming and J lost 3 bases, with 14 bases between them. The V gene's germline CDR1 is MNHEY and CDR2 SVGEGT. The repertoire came from unfractionated whole blood and reflected all unsorted peripheral T cells. A roughly 2.4 ml peripheral blood sample was taken for RNA.

The sequence came from an adult in good health. Sequenced: blood. The V and J genes are TRBV6-2 or TRBV6-3 and TRBJ1-3; a weak D match, TRBD1 (5 bases). CDR3 loop: CASSTTRGSGNTIYF. The DNA for the CDR3 is TGTGCCAGCAGTACTACTCGGGGCAGTGGAAACACCATATATTTT.